This T cell receptor (beta chain) was observed in a study of shared clonotypes between healthy human individuals. Comment on this clone: Its antigen is unidentified.

Study-wide points: Tissues were not sampled, only blood, and their repertoires likely differ.

Only in-frame clones appear in the TCRdb table, and some are missing; sequencing was by immunoSEQ multiplex PCR. This sample carries hundreds of thousands of clones, about 74% of them seen once, and the ten largest clones take approximately 1.7%. The V end was cut by 7 bases, the J end by 0 bases, with 10 bases between. The CDR3 covers 14 residues. The V gene's germline CDR1 is LNHDA and CDR2 SQIVND (reference sequence). This rearrangement joins TRBV19 to TRBJ1-5, with D unclear. The sequenced sample consisted of memory CD4+ T cells sorted from blood. As to subset: CD45RA-negative fraction. The TCR was taken from a woman aged 25 to 39 in good health. CDR3 protein: CASTSGYSNQPQHF. The CDR3 DNA reads as TGTGCCAGTACATCGGGGTATAGCAATCAGCCCCAGCATTTT.